Presented here are 6 T cell receptor beta chains from one specimen sequenced in a study of cytomegalovirus exposure and HLA in healthy donors. 60 Vbeta and 13 Jbeta primers were used in PCR. Sequencing used immunoSEQ multiplex PCR; TCRdb keeps in-frame clones, though not all of them. The data contain more than 150,000 clones, 75% to 90% of them singletons. The sample consisted of PBMCs. Every receptor here comes from a woman younger than 35 in good health and CMV-seronegative.

The chain couples TRBV6-1 to TRBJ2-1; the D gene is possibly TRBD2 (7 bases). V was shortened by 6 bases and J by 11 bases, with 20 bases between the two germline ends. Germline V CDR1 and CDR2: MNHNS, SASEGT. The CDR3 length is 14 residues. CDR3 protein: CASSSPSSGGQQFF. CDR3 sequence (DNA): TGTGCCAGCAGCTCTCCAAGTTCGGGGGGCCAGCAGTTCTTC.

The chain recombines TRBV4-1 with TRBJ1-2, with 12 nucleotides matching TRBD1. CDR3 length equals 16 residues. With V trimmed by 5 bases and J by 5 bases, 9 bases remained unmatched. Germline CDR1 is MGHRA and CDR2 is YSYEKL. CDR3 amino acids: CASSSGRDRGPYGYTF. In nucleotides, the CDR3 is TGCGCCAGCAGCTCTGGCCGGGACAGGGGGCCGTATGGCTACACCTTC.

The V call is TRBV13, the J call TRBJ2-5; TRBD1 matches 8 bases. This CDR3 comprises 17 residues. The V gene's germline CDR1 is PRHDT and CDR2 FYEKMQ (reference sequence). Unmatched junction bases numbered 11, after V lost 5 bases and J lost 0 bases. In nucleotides, the CDR3 is TGTGCCAGCAGCGTCACGGGACAGGAGATGTACCAAGAGACCCAGTACTTC. It is translated as CASSVTGQEMYQETQYF.

The rearrangement links TRBV9 to TRBJ1-5, with TRBD1 identical over 9 bases. V dropped 4 bases and J dropped 8; count of bases not matched to a gene: 10. Germline CDR1 SGDLS, CDR2 YYNGEE. There are 15 residues in the CDR3. CDR3 sequence: CASSRDRDVAEPQHF. CDR3 bases: TGTGCCAGCAGCCGGGACAGGGATGTGGCGGAGCCCCAGCATTTT.

The gene calls are TRBV6-5 and TRBJ2-2, with 10 bases lining up with TRBD1. The CDR3 runs 14 residues. With 6 bases clipped from V and 6 bases from J, the junction kept 4 bases outside the gene matches. The germline V gene encodes CDR1 MNHEY and CDR2 SVGAGI. Written as DNA, the CDR3 is TGTGCCAGCAGCCGCGACAGGGGGCCCGGGGAGCTGTTTTTT. Residues: CASSRDRGPGELFF.

V usage is TRBV6-1 and J usage is TRBJ1-2; tentatively, D is TRBD1 (5 bases). The CDR3 consists of 15 residues. V was shortened by 5 bases and J by 1 base, with 14 bases between the two germline ends. Per germline, CDR1 MNHNS and CDR2 SASEGT. The CDR3 region is CASSKTDSLNYGYTF. CDR3 bases: TGTGCCAGCAGTAAAACAGACAGCCTTAACTATGGCTACACCTTC.